Sequencing of this T cell receptor (beta chain) was carried out in a study of cytomegalovirus exposure and HLA in healthy donors. It was with 60 Vbeta and 13 Jbeta primers that the PCR ran. Measured with immunoSEQ multiplex PCR; TCRdb has only the in-frame clones, and not every one. The table includes a few hundred thousand clones, around nine tenths detected once. The TCR comes from a woman aged 18-30 years in good health and CMV-seronegative. Sequences were obtained from PBMCs.

In DNA form, the CDR3 reads TGTGCCAGCAGTTTAGTGGCAGGGGTCTATGGCTACACCTTC. Translating it yields CASSLVAGVYGYTF. This chain joins TRBV27 and TRBJ1-2, with TRBD1 as a possible D gene (6 bases). The length of the CDR3 is 14 residues. Germline CDR1 MNHEY, CDR2 SMNVEV (reference sequence). The V end lost 2 bases, the J end lost 4 bases, and 11 bases lay between the germline ends.